This entry concerns a single T cell receptor beta chain. V was cut by 8 bases and J by 4 bases, with 20 bases left in between. CDR1 MDHEN and CDR2 SYDVKM come from the germline V gene. The CDR3 runs to 16 residues. This sample was included in a study of blood T cell repertoires in COVID-19. On the study more broadly: Some COVID-19 samples were acute and others convalescent; all came from the United States, Italy and Spain. Nucleic acid was either cDNA or gDNA, and it came from T cells, B-cell-depleted T cells, or PBMCs.

Profiling relied on immunoSEQ multiplex PCR, and the TCRdb table lists in-frame clones only, not all of them. The sample has 110,000 or so clones, over 75% seen once. This sequence was found in a man aged 50-59 years with acute or convalescent COVID-19. The chain employs TRBV28 and TRBJ2-2; D is perhaps TRBD2 (6 bases). The sample consisted of peripheral blood. Written as DNA, the CDR3 is TGTGCCAGCCTCCCCGGCGGAGGGGCTCGCACCGGGGAGCTGTTTTTT. Protein product: CASLPGGGARTGELFF.